This section outlines one T cell receptor beta chain sequence together with its context. Germline loops: CDR1 KGHSH, CDR2 LQKENI. The V gene lost 0 bases and the J gene lost 8 bases, with 5 bases spanning the gap. The CDR3 spans 12 residues. These data originate in a study of technical replicates of blood from a few donors. Libraries were prepared by immunoSEQ multiplex PCR; TCRdb keeps only in-frame clonotypes and omits some of them. The sample gives about 76,000 clones, roughly 90% of which show up once; 0.25% is in the top ten. This TCR derives from a human donor in good health. V and J are TRBV18 and TRBJ2-1, with D unclear. Specimen: T cells isolated from PBMCs. The DNA for the CDR3 is TGTGCCAGCTCACCACCCTCGGATGAGCAGTTCTTC. Its translation: CASSPPSDEQFF.